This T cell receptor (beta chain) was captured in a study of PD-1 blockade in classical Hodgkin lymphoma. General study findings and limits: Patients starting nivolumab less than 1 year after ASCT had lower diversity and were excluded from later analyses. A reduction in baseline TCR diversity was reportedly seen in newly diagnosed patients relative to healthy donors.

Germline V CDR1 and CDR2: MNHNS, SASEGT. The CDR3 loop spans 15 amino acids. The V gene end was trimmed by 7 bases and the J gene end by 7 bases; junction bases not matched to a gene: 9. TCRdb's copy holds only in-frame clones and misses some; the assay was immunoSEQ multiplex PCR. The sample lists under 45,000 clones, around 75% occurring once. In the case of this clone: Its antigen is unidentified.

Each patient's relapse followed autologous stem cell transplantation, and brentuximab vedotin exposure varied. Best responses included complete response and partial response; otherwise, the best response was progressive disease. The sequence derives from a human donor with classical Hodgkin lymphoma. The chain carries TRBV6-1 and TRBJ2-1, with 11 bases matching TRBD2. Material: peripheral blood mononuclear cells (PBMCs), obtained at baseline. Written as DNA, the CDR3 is TGTGCCAGCATCTCACTAGCGGGAGTAGGTAATGAGCAGTTCTTC. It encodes CASISLAGVGNEQFF.